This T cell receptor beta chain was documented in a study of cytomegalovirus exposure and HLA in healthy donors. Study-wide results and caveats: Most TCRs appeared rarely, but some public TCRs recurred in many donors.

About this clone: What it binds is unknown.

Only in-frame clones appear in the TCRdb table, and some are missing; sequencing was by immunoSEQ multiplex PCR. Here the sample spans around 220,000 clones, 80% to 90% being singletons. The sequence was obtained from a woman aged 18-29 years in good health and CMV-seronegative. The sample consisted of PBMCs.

Here the CDR3 reads CAYGSATSGGPRGYEQYF. The CDR3 nucleotides are TGTGCGTACGGGAGCGCCACTAGCGGGGGACCCCGGGGCTACGAGCAGTACTTC. The V gene is TRBV11-3, the J gene TRBJ2-7, with 11 bases identical to TRBD2. Germline V lookup: CDR1 SGHNT, CDR2 YENEEA. There are 18 residues in the CDR3. The complete variable domain, with remaining parts taken from reference TRBV11-3 and TRBJ2-7, reads EAGVVQSPRYKIIEKKQPVAFWCNPISGHNTLYWYLQNLGQGPELLIRYENEEAVDDSQLPKDRFSAERLKGVDSTLKIQPAELGDSAVYLCAYGSATSGGPRGYEQYFGPGTRLTVT.